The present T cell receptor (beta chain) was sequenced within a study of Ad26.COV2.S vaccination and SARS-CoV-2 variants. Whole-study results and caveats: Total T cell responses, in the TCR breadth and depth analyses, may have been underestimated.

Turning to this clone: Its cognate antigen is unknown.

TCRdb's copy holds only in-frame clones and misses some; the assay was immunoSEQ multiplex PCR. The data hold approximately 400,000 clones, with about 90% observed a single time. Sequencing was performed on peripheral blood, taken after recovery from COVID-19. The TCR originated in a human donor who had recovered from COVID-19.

The CDR3 DNA is TGTGCCAGCAGCGTAGGCCCGGGACGTATTCAAGAGACCCAGTACTTC. Residues: CASSVGPGRIQETQYF. V gene TRBV9 combines with J gene TRBJ2-5; TRBD1 or TRBD2 may be the D gene (5 bases each). V was shortened by 0 bases and J by 2 bases, with 14 bases between the two germline ends. Germline V gives CDR1 SGDLS, CDR2 YYNGEE. The CDR3 length is 16 residues.